Shown below are 12 T cell receptor beta chains from a single sample sequenced in a study of T-cell reconstitution after alpha-beta-depleted transplantation in children. The library targeted TCRbeta and was prepared with unique molecular identifiers. TCRdb itself ran the PCR reads through MiXCR, one entry per CDR3 protein. The sample consists of 250,000 to 300,000 distinct CDR3 sequences, 9.9% of them appearing once. Specimen: PBMCs from the stem cell graft donor, collected from the stem cell graft. Source of these receptors: a human donor who donated a stem cell graft to a child with SCID.

This clonotype was seen many times. The chain uses TRBV27 and TRBJ2-3; D may be TRBD1 or TRBD2 (6 bases each). CDR1 MNHEY and CDR2 SMNVEV come from the germline V gene (reference sequence). V lost 5 bases, J lost 5 bases, and 14 bases lay in between. The CDR3 spans 14 residues. The CDR3 sequence is CASSLQGGGDTQYF. The CDR3 DNA is TGTGCCAGCAGTCTACAGGGAGGAGGAGATACGCAGTATTTT.

There are a few counts of this clonotype. The J gene is TRBJ1-4, the V gene TRBV7-9, with 9 bases lining up with TRBD1. This CDR3 has 16 amino acids. Germline CDR1 is SEHNR and CDR2 is FQNEAQ (reference sequence). V was clipped by 5 bases and J by 11 bases; unmatched bases: 15. In DNA form, the CDR3 reads TGTGCCAGCAGCCACCGAGCCGGGACAGGGTTCGGTAAACTGTTTTTT. This sequence encodes CASSHRAGTGFGKLFF.

This clonotype has a handful of counts. The chain combines TRBV12-3 or TRBV12-4 with TRBJ2-5; 13 bases agree with TRBD2. The CDR3 is 16 amino acids. Trimming took 2 bases from V and 7 from J; bases not matched to a gene: 7. The CDR3 is CASSLTSGGGAGTQYF. Written as DNA, the CDR3 is TGTGCCAGCAGTTTAACTAGCGGGGGGGGCGCGGGGACCCAGTACTTC.

The chain recombines TRBV7-8 with TRBJ2-7; no definite D call. Trimming pared 1 base from V and 4 bases from J, leaving 8 bases between. The CDR3 is made up of 13 amino acids. From germline, CDR1 is SGHVS and CDR2 FQNEAQ. In nucleotides, the CDR3 is TGTGCCAGCAGCTTAGAGGCGACATACGAGCAGTACTTC. Its protein is CASSLEATYEQYF.

This clonotype was seen a handful of times. The gene calls are TRBV11-2 and TRBJ1-1; D is unclear. CDR3 length equals 12 residues. The germline V gene has CDR1 SGHAT and CDR2 FQNNGV. V lost 3 bases to trimming and J lost 6 bases, with 8 bases between them. CDR3 in DNA: TGTGCCAGCAGCTTGTTTGGCGCTGAAGCTTTCTTT. It translates to CASSLFGAEAFF.

This clonotype occurred a few times. The chain uses TRBV3-1 and TRBJ2-1, with 8 bases identical to TRBD2. The CDR3 length is 18 residues. Germline V gives CDR1 LGHDT, CDR2 YNNKEL (reference sequence). J was trimmed by 5 bases and V by 4 bases; bases with no gene match: 16. Here the CDR3 DNA reads TGTGCCAGCAGCCCCATGAGTCTCGGGGGGGCGATCGACAATGAGCAGTTCTTC. As protein: CASSPMSLGGAIDNEQFF.

This clonotype was observed a few times. This sequence joins TRBV4-2 and TRBJ1-3; D ambiguous. CDR3 length: 16 residues. In germline, CDR1 is LGHNA, CDR2 YNFKEQ. The V end lost 0 bases, the J end lost 0 bases, and 9 bases lay between the germline ends. The CDR3 is CASSQELASSGNTIYF. For the CDR3, the DNA is TGTGCCAGCAGCCAAGAGCTCGCCTCCTCTGGAAACACCATATATTTT.

The chain couples TRBV5-1 to TRBJ1-1, with 9 bases identical to TRBD1. This CDR3 comprises 16 residues. J gave up 4 bases and V 4 bases, and 11 bases lay outside the gene matches. Germline loops: CDR1 SGHRS, CDR2 YFSETQ. The CDR3 nucleotides are TGCGCCAGCAGCGGCCTCGGACAGGGGACGGCCACTGAAGCTTTCTTT. It specifies CASSGLGQGTATEAFF.

This clonotype came up many times. The rearrangement uses TRBV20-1 and TRBJ1-5, with 8 bases aligning to TRBD1. The J segment lost 9 bases and the V segment lost 0 bases, leaving 7 bases of the junction unmatched. Germline assignment: CDR1 DFQATT and CDR2 SNEGSKA (reference sequence). The CDR3 length is 14 residues. DNA for the CDR3: TGCAGTGCTAGAGATCGATCAGGGGGCATGCCCCAGCATTTT. This translates into CSARDRSGGMPQHF.

Ten or more counts support this clonotype. This rearrangement joins TRBV10-1 to TRBJ2-3; the D call may be TRBD1 or TRBD2 (5 bases each). V lost 4 bases, J lost 6 bases, and 8 bases lay in between. Germline V gene data show CDR1 as WNHNN and CDR2 as SYGVQD (reference sequence). This CDR3 has 12 residues. The CDR3 nucleotides read TGCGCCAGCAGTGGGGGGTTCGATACGCAGTATTTT. This gives the protein CASSGGFDTQYF.

This clonotype was observed many times. The chain recombines TRBV5-1 with TRBJ2-3; TRBD1 or TRBD2 may be the D gene (5 bases each). From germline, CDR1 is SGHRS and CDR2 YFSETQ. The V gene lost 3 bases and the J gene lost 4 bases, with 9 bases spanning the gap. This CDR3 has 13 residues. CDR3 loop: CASSSWDPDTQYF. The CDR3 DNA follows: TGCGCCAGCAGCTCCTGGGACCCAGATACGCAGTATTTT. Complete variable domain (other parts from reference TRBV5-1 and TRBJ2-3): KAGVTQTPRYLIKTRGQQVTLSCSPISGHRSVSWYQQTPGQGLQFLFEYFSETQRNKGNFPGRFSGRQFSNSRSEMNVSTLELGDSALYLCASSSWDPDTQYFGPGTRLTVL.

This clonotype was counted a few times. V and J are TRBV20-1 and TRBJ2-1; 7 nucleotides line up with TRBD1. The CDR3 is 13 amino acids. Looked up from germline, CDR1 is DFQATT and CDR2 is SNEGSKA (reference sequence). With V trimmed by 6 bases and J by 9 bases, 11 bases remained unmatched. The CDR3 DNA reads TGCAGTGCACCTAGACAGGGACCGACTGAGCAGTTCTTC. Protein: CSAPRQGPTEQFF.